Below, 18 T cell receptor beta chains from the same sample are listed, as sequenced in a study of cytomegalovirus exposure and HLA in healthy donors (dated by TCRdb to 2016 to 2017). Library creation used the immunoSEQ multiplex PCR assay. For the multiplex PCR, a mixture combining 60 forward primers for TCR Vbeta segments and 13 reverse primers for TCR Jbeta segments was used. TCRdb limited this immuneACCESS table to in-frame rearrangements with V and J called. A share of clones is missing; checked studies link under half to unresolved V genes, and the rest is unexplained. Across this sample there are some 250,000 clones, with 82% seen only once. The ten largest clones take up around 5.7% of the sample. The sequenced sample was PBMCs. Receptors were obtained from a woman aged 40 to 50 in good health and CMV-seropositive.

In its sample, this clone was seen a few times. CDR3 loop: CASSPGTARSSSPLHF. CDR3 DNA sequence: TGTGCCAGCTCACCGGGCACAGCCCGGTCGTCATCACCCCTCCACTTT. The chain is built from TRBV18 and TRBJ1-6, with unresolved D. Trimming pared 3 bases from V and 10 bases from J, leaving 19 bases between. This CDR3 has 16 residues. Germline CDR1 is KGHSH and CDR2 is LQKENI.

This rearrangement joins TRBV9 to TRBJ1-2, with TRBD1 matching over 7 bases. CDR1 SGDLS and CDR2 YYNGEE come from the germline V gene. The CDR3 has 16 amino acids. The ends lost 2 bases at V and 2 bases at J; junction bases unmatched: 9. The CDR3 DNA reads TGTGCCAGCAGCGTCGCCGGGACAGCTATAAACTATGGCTACACCTTC. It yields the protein CASSVAGTAINYGYTF.

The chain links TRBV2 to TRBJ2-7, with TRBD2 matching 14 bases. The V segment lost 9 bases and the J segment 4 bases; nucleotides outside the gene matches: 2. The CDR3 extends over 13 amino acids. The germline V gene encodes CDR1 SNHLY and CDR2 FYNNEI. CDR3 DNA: TGTGCCAGAGGACTAGCGGGGGGTTACGAGCAGTACTTC. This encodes CARGLAGGYEQYF.

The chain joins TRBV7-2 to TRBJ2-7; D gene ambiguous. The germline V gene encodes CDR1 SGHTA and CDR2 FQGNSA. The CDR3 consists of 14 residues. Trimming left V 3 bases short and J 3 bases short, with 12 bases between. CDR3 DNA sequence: TGTGCCAGCAGCTTCCCCCCACAGATCTACGAGCAGTACTTC. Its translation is CASSFPPQIYEQYF. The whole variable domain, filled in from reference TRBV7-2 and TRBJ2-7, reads GAGVSQSPSNKVTEKGKDVELRCDPISGHTALYWYRQSLGQGLEFLIYFQGNSAPDKSGLPSDRFSAERTGGSVSTLTIQRTQQEDSAVYLCASSFPPQIYEQYFGPGTRLTVT.

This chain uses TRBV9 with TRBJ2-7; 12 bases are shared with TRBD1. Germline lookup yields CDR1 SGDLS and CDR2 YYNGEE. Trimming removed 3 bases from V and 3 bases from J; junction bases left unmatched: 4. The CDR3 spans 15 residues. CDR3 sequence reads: CASSGGTGGIYEQYF. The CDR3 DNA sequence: TGTGCCAGCAGCGGGGGGACAGGGGGCATCTACGAGCAGTACTTC. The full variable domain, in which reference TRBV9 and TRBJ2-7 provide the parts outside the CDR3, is DSGVTQTPKHLITATGQRVTLRCSPRSGDLSVYWYQQSLDQGLQFLIQYYNGEERAKGNILERFSAQQFPDLHSELNLSSLELGDSALYFCASSGGTGGIYEQYFGPGTRLTVT.

The CDR3 coding sequence is TGTGCCAGCAGTCGGGAACAGGGCTCCTCCTACGAGCAGTACTTC. Encoded protein: CASSREQGSSYEQYF. The gene calls are TRBV11-2 and TRBJ2-7; D is possibly TRBD1 (6 bases). The CDR3 length is 15 residues. CDR1 and CDR2 from the germline V gene are SGHAT and FQNNGV. Deletions cut 6 bases from V and 0 bases from J, with 15 bases between.

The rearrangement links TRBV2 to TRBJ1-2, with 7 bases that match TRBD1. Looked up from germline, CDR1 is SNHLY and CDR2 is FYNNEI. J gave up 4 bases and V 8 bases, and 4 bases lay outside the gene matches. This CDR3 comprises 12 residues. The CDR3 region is CASADRVYGYTF. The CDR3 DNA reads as TGTGCCAGCGCCGACAGGGTCTATGGCTACACCTTC.

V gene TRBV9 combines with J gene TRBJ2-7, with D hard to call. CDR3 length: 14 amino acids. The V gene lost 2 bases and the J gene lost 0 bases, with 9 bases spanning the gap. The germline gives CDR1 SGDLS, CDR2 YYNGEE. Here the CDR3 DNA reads TGTGCCAGCAGCGTCAACGAGAACTCCTACGAGCAGTACTTC. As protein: CASSVNENSYEQYF.

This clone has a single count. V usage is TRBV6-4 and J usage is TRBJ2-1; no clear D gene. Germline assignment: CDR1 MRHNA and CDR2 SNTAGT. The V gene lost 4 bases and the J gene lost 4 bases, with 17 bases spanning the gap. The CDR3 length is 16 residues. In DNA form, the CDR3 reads TGTGCCAGCAGTGCGGGTCAGAATGTTGGATACAATGAGCAGTTCTTC. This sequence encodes CASSAGQNVGYNEQFF.

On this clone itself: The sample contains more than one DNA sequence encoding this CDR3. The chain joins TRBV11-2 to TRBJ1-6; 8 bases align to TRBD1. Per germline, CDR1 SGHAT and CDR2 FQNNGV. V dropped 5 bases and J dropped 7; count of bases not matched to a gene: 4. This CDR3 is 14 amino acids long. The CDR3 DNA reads TGTGCCAGCAGCCTACAGGGGGGAAATTCACCCCTCCACTTT. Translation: CASSLQGGNSPLHF.

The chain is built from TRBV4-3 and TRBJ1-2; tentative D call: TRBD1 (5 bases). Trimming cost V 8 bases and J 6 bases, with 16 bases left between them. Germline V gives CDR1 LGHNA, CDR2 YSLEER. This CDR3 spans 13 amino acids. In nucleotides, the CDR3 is TGCGCCAGCGGGGTCTTGGGGGGTCATGGCTACACCTTC. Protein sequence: CASGVLGGHGYTF.

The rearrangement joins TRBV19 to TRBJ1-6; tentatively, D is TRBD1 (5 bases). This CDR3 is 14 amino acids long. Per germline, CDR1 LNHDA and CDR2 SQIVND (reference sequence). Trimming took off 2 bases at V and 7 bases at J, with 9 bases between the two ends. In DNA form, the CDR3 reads TGTGCCAGTAGTATAAACGGGGGGAATTCACCCCTCCACTTT. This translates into CASSINGGNSPLHF.

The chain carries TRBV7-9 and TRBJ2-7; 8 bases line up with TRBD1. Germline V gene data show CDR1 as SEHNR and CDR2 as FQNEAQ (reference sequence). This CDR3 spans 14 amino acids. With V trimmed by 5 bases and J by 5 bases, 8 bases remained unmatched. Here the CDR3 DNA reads TGTGCCAGCAGCCCCCGGACAGGGAGGAACGAGCAGTACTTC. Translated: CASSPRTGRNEQYF.

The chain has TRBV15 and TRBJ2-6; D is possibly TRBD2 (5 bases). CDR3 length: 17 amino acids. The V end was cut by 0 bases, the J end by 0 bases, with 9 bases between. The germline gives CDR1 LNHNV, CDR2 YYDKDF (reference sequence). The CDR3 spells CATSRESGSSGANVLTF. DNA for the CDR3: TGTGCCACCAGCAGAGAATCGGGGTCCTCTGGGGCCAACGTCCTGACTTTC.

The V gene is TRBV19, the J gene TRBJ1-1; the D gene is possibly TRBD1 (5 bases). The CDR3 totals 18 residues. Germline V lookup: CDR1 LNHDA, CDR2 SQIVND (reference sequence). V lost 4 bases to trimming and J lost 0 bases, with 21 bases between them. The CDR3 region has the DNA TGTGCCAGTAGTAAGGGTCCCGGCAGGGAGGCGTTGAACACTGAAGCTTTCTTT. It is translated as CASSKGPGREALNTEAFF.

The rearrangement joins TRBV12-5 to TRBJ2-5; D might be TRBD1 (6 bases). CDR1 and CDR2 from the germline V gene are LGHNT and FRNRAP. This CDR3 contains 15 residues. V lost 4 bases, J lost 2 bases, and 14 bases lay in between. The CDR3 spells CASGSSGTQQETQYF. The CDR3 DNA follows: TGTGCTAGTGGTTCATCCGGGACACAACAAGAGACCCAGTACTTC. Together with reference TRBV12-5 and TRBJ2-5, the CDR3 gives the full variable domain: DARVTQTPRHKVTEMGQEVTMRCQPILGHNTVFWYRQTMMQGLELLAYFRNRAPLDDSGMPKDRFSAEMPDATLATLKIQPSEPRDSAVYFCASGSSGTQQETQYFGPGTRLLVL.

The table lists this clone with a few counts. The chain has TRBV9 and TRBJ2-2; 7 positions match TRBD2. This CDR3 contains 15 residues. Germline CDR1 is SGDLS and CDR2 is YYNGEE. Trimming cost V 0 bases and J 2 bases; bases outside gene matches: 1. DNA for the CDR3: TGTGCCAGCAGCGTAGGGACTAGTAACACCGGGGAGCTGTTTTTT. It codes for CASSVGTSNTGELFF. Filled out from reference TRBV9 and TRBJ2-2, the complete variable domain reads DSGVTQTPKHLITATGQRVTLRCSPRSGDLSVYWYQQSLDQGLQFLIQYYNGEERAKGNILERFSAQQFPDLHSELNLSSLELGDSALYFCASSVGTSNTGELFFGEGSRLTVL.

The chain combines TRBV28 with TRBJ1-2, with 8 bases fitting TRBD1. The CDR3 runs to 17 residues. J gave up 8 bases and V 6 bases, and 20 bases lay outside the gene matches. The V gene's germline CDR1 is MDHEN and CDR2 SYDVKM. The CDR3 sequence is CASRYRIQGVIVDGYTF. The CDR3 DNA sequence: TGTGCCAGCAGATATAGGATACAGGGGGTTATTGTAGACGGCTACACCTTC.